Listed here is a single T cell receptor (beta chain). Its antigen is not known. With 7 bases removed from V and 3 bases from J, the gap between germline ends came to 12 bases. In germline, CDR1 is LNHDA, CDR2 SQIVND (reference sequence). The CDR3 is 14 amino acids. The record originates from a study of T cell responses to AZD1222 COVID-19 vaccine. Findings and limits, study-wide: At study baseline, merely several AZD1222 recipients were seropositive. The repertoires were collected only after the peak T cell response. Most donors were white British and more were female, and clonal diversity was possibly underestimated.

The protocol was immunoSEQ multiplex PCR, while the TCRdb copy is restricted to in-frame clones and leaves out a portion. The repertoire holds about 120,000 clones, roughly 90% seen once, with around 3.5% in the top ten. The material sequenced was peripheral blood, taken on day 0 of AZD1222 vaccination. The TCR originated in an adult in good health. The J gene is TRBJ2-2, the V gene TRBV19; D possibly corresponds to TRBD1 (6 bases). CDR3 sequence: CASTQDSYTGELFF. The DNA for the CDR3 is TGTGCCAGTACCCAGGACAGTTACACCGGGGAGCTGTTTTTT.